This T cell receptor beta chain derives from a study of blood T cell repertoires in COVID-19. Some clones are missing from TCRdb's copy, which holds only in-frame ones; the method was immunoSEQ multiplex PCR. The table records roughly 60,000 clones, approximately 90% of them present only once. CDR3 length: 16 amino acids. In germline, CDR1 is LNHDA, CDR2 SQIVND (reference sequence). The V end lost 7 bases, the J end lost 0 bases, and 16 bases lay between the germline ends. This clone was detected only once. V gene TRBV19 combines with J gene TRBJ1-5; D is perhaps TRBD1 (6 bases). This receptor was obtained from a woman older than 75 with active COVID-19. Material for sequencing was peripheral blood. CDR3 residues: CASKGDTSYSNQPQHF. DNA for the CDR3: TGTGCCAGTAAAGGGGACACCTCATATAGCAATCAGCCCCAGCATTTT.